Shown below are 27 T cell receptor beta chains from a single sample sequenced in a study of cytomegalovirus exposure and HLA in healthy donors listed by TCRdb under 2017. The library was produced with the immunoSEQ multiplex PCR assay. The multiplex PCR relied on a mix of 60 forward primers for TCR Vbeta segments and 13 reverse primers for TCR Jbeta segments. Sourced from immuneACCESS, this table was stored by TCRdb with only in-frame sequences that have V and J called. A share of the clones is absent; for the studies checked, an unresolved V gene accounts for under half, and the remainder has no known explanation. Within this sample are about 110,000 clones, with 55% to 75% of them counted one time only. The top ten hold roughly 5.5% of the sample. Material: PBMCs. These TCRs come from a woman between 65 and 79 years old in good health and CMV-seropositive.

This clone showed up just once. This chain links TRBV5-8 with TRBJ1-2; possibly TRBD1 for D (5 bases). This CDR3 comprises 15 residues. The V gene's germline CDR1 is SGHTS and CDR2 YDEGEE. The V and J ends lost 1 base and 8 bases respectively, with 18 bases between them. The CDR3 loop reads CASSLTGVGTLGYTF. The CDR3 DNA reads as TGTGCCAGCAGCTTGACGGGGGTTGGGACTTTGGGCTACACCTTC. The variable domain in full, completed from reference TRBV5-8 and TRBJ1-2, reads EAGVTQSPTHLIKTRGQQATLRCSPISGHTSVYWYQQALGLGLQFLLWYDEGEERNRGNFPPRFSGRQFPNYSSELNVNALELEDSALYLCASSLTGVGTLGYTFGSGTRLTVV.

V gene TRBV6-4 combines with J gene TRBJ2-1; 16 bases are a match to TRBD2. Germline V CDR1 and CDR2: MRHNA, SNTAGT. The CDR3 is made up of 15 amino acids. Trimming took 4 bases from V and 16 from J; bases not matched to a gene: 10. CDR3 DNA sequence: TGTGCCAGCAGTGGCTCGGGACTAGCGGGGGGGCAACGTTTCTTC. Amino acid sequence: CASSGSGLAGGQRFF.

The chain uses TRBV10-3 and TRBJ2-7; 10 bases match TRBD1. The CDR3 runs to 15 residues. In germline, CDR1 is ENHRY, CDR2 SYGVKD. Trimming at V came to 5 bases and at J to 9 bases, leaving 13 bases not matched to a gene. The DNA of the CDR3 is TGTGCCATCAGTCATACCAACGGACAGGGGGACATGCAGTACTTC. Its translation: CAISHTNGQGDMQYF.

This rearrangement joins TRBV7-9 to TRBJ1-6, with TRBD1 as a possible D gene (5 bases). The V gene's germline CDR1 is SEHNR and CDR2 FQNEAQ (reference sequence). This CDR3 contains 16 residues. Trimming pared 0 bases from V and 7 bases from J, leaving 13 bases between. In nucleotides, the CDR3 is TGTGCCAGCAGCTTAGCCGGGGGTTCGAGGAATTCACCCCTCCACTTT. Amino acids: CASSLAGGSRNSPLHF.

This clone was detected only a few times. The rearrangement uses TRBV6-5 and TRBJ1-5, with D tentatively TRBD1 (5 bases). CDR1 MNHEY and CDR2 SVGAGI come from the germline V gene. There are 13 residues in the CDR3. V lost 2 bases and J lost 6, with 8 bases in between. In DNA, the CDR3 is TGTGCCAGCAGTTACAGGGGAAGTCAGCCCCAGCATTTT. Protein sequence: CASSYRGSQPQHF.

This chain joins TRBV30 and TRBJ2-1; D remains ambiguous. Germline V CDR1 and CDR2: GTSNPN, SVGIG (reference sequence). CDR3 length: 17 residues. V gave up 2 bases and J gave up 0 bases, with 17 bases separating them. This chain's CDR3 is CAWSRVSEILSYNEQFF. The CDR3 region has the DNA TGTGCCTGGAGTCGGGTCTCAGAGATACTCTCCTACAATGAGCAGTTCTTC.

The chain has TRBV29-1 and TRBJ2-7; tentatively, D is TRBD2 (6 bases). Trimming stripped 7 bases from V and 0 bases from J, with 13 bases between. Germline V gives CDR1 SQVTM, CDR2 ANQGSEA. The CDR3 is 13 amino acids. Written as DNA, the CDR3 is TGCAGCGCCTCCGGAGGGAACTCCTACGAGCAGTACTTC. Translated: CSASGGNSYEQYF.

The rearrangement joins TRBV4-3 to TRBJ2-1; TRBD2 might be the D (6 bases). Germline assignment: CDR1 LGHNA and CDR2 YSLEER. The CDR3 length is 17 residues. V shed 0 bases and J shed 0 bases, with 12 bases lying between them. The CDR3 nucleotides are TGCGCCAGCAGCCAAGATCTGGAGGGCCGCTCCTACAATGAGCAGTTCTTC. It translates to CASSQDLEGRSYNEQFF.

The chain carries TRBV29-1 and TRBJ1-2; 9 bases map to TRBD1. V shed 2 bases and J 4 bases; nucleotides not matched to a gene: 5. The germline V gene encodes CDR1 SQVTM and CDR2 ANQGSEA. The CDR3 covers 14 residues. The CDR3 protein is CSVERTGAPYGYTF. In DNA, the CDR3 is TGCAGCGTTGAAAGGACAGGGGCCCCCTATGGCTACACCTTC. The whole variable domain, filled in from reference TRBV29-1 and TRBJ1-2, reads SAVISQKPSRDICQRGTSLTIQCQVDSQVTMMFWYRQQPGQSLTLIATANQGSEATYESGFVIDKFPISRPNLTFSTLTVSNMSPEDSSIYLCSVERTGAPYGYTFGSGTRLTVV.

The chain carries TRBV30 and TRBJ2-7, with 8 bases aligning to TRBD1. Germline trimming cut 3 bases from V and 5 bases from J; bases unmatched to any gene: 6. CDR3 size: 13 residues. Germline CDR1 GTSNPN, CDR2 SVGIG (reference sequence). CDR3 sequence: CAWRGNRGNEQYF. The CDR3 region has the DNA TGTGCCTGGAGGGGGAACAGGGGGAACGAGCAGTACTTC.

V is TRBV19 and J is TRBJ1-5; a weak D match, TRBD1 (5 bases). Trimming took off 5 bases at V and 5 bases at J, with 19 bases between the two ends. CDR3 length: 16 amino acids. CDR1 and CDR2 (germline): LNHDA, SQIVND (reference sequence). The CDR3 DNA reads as TGTGCCAGTAGTTACGCGGGACGGAACTTTGATCAGCCCCAGCATTTT. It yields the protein CASSYAGRNFDQPQHF.

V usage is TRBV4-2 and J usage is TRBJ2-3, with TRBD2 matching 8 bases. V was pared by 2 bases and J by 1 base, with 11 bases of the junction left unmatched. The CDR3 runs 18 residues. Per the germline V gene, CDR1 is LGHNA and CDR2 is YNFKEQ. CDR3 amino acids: CASSQPLLEAGGTDTQYF. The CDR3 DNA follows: TGTGCCAGCAGCCAACCCCTATTAGAAGCGGGGGGCACAGATACGCAGTATTTT.

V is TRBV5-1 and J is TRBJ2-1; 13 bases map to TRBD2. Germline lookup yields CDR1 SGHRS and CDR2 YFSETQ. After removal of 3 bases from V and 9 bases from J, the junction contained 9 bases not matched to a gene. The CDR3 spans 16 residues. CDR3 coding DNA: TGCGCCAGCAGCTCTTCCGGGACTAGCGGGGTGGGTGAGCAGTTCTTC. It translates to CASSSSGTSGVGEQFF.

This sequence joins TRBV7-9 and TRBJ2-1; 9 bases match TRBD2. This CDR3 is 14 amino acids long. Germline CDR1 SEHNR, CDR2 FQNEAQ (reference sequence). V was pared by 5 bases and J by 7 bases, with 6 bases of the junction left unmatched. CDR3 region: CASSIGLARNEQFF. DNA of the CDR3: TGTGCCAGCAGCATCGGACTAGCGAGGAATGAGCAGTTCTTC.

CDR3 sequence reads: CASSPSNPILETQYF. CDR3 nucleotide sequence: TGCGCCAGCAGCCCTAGCAACCCCATCCTCGAGACCCAGTACTTC. J is TRBJ2-5 and V is TRBV5-1; possibly TRBD2 for D (5 bases). Germline CDR1 is SGHRS and CDR2 is YFSETQ. V was trimmed by 4 bases and J by 5 bases, leaving 18 bases between them. The CDR3 is 15 residues long.

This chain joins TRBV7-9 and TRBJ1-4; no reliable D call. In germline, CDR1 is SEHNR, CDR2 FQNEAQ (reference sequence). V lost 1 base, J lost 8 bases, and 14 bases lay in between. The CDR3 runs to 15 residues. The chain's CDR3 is CASSLERSQAEKLFF. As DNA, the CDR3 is TGTGCCAGCAGCTTAGAACGGTCCCAGGCGGAAAAACTGTTTTTT.

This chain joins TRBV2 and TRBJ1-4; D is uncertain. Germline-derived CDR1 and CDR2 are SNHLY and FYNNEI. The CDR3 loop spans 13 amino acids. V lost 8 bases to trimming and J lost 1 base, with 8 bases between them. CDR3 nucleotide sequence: TGTGCCAGCGCCACAGAAACTAATGAAAAACTGTTTTTT. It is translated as CASATETNEKLFF.

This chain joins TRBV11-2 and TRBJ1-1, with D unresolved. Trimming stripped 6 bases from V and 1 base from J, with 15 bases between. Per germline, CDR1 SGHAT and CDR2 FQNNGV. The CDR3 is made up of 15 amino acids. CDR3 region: CASRAGVSGNTEAFF. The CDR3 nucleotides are TGTGCCAGCAGGGCTGGAGTAAGTGGGAACACTGAAGCTTTCTTT.

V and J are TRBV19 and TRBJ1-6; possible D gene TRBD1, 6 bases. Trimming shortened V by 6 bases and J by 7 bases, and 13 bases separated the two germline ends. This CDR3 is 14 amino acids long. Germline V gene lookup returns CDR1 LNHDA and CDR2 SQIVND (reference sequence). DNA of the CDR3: TGTGCCAGTAGCACGGGACAAAGGAATTCACCCCTCCACTTT. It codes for CASSTGQRNSPLHF.

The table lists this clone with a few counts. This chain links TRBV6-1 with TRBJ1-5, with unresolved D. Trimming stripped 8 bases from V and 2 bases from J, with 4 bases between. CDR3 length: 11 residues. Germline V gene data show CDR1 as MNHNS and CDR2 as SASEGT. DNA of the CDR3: TGTGCCAGCGAGGGCAATCAGCCCCAGCATTTT. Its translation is CASEGNQPQHF.

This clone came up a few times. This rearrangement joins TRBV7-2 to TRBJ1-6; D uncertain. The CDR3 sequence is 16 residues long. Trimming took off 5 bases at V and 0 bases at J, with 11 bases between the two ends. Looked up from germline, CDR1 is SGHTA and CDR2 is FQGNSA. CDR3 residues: CASSPRRSSYNSPLHF. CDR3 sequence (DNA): TGTGCCAGCAGCCCCCGGCGGAGCTCCTATAATTCACCCCTCCACTTT.

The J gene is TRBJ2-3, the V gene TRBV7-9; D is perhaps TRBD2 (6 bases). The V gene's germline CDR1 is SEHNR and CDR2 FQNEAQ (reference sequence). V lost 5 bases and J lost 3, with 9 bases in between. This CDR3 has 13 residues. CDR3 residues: CASSQEGTDTQYF. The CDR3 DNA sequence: TGTGCCAGCAGCCAGGAGGGAACAGATACGCAGTATTTT.

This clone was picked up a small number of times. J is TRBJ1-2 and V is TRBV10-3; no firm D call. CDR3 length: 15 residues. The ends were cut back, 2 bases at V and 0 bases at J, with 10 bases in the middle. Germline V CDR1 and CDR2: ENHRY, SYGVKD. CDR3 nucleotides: TGTGCCATCAGTGAGGGAACAGCCCCTAACTATGGCTACACCTTC. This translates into CAISEGTAPNYGYTF.

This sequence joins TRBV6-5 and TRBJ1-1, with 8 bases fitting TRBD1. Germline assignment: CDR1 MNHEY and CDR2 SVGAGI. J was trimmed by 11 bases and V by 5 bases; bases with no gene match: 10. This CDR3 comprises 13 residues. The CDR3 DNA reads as TGTGCCAGCAGTGTATCCCCGAGGACAGGGGCTTTCTTT. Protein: CASSVSPRTGAFF.

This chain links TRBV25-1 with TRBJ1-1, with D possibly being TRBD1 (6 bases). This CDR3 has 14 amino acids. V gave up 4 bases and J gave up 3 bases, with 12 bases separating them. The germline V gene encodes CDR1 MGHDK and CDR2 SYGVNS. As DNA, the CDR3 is TGTGCCAGCAGTGGGGGGGGCGGGGACACTGAAGCTTTCTTT. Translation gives CASSGGGGDTEAFF.

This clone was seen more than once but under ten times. Here the CDR3 reads CAWTPGQGGYEQYF. The CDR3 region has the DNA TGTGCCTGGACCCCGGGACAGGGCGGCTACGAGCAGTACTTC. The chain is built from TRBV30 and TRBJ2-7, with 9 bases aligning to TRBD1. V lost 4 bases and J lost 3; bases outside the gene matches: 7. Germline V gene lookup returns CDR1 GTSNPN and CDR2 SVGIG (reference sequence). This CDR3 region has 14 residues.

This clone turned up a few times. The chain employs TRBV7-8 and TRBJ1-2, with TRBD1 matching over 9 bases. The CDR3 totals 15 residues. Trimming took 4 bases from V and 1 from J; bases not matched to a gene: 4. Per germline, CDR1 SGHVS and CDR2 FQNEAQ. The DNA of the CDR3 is TGTGCCAGCAGCTCTGAGACAGGGGGTAACTATGGCTACACCTTC. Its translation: CASSSETGGNYGYTF.